Shown below are 7 T cell receptor beta chains from a single sample sequenced in a study of CD8 T cells in Susac syndrome. Reverse transcription of roughly 0.45 to 1 ug RNA was performed with random hexamers. TCRdb reanalysed the immunoSEQ multiplex PCR reads using MiXCR and keeps one entry per CDR3 protein. The sample consists of under 550,000 distinct CDR3 sequences, approximately 85% of them appearing once. Sequenced sample: CD8+ T cells from PBMCs. The origin of the receptors is a human donor with multiple sclerosis.

This sequence joins TRBV4-1 and TRBJ1-1; TRBD1 matches 12 bases. Germline V lookup: CDR1 MGHRA, CDR2 YSYEKL. V gave up 3 bases and J gave up 1 base; unmatched junction bases: 6. This CDR3 has 17 residues. The CDR3 protein is CASSQAGTGGPNTEAFF. The CDR3 DNA reads TGCGCCAGCAGCCAGGCCGGGACAGGGGGCCCGAACACTGAAGCTTTCTTT.

This clonotype was seen a few times. This chain links TRBV29-1 with TRBJ2-7; D may be TRBD2 (5 bases). The CDR3 is made up of 12 amino acids. V was pared by 1 base and J by 6 bases, with 10 bases between. CDR1 SQVTM and CDR2 ANQGSEA come from the germline V gene. As DNA, the CDR3 is TGCAGCGTTGAAGGGAGGTTTCCCGAGCAGTACTTC. This codes for CSVEGRFPEQYF.

The chain couples TRBV27 to TRBJ2-7; the D gene is possibly TRBD2 (6 bases). Trimming took off 3 bases at V and 2 bases at J, with 11 bases between the two ends. Germline CDR1 MNHEY, CDR2 SMNVEV (reference sequence). This CDR3 spans 14 amino acids. The CDR3 DNA reads TGTGCCAGCAGTTTCAGCGGGCCCCCCTACGAGCAGTACTTC. Translation: CASSFSGPPYEQYF.

The CDR3 coding sequence is TGTGCCTGGAGTGTCGGGGGTCAGCCCCAGCATTTT. This encodes CAWSVGGQPQHF. The J gene is TRBJ1-5, the V gene TRBV30; possible D gene TRBD1, 5 bases. This CDR3 region has 12 residues. Germline assignment: CDR1 GTSNPN and CDR2 SVGIG (reference sequence). Trimming left V 0 bases short and J 6 bases short, with 6 bases between.

This chain joins TRBV19 and TRBJ1-4; D is uncertain. This CDR3 has 14 amino acids. Germline CDR1 and CDR2: LNHDA and SQIVND (reference sequence). Trimming took off 3 bases at V and 0 bases at J, with 5 bases between the two ends. The CDR3 here is CASSISATNEKLFF. CDR3 nucleotide sequence: TGTGCCAGTAGTATCAGCGCAACTAATGAAAAACTGTTTTTT.

V gene TRBV12-3 or TRBV12-4 combines with J gene TRBJ2-3; 9 bases fit TRBD2. The CDR3 spans 17 residues. The V segment lost 3 bases and the J segment 6 bases; nucleotides outside the gene matches: 13. The CDR3 region is CASSFKFLSGRPDTQYF. CDR3 bases: TGTGCCAGCAGTTTCAAATTTTTGAGCGGGAGGCCCGATACGCAGTATTTT.

This clonotype occurred once. The chain employs TRBV29-1 and TRBJ2-2; D possibly uses TRBD1 or TRBD2 (5 bases each). Trimming left V 3 bases short and J 4 bases short, with 15 bases between. CDR1 SQVTM and CDR2 ANQGSEA come from the germline V gene. The length of the CDR3 is 15 residues. CDR3 in DNA: TGCAGCGTTGATAAATCCCAGGGAGCCACCGGGGAGCTGTTTTTT. Translation gives CSVDKSQGATGELFF.